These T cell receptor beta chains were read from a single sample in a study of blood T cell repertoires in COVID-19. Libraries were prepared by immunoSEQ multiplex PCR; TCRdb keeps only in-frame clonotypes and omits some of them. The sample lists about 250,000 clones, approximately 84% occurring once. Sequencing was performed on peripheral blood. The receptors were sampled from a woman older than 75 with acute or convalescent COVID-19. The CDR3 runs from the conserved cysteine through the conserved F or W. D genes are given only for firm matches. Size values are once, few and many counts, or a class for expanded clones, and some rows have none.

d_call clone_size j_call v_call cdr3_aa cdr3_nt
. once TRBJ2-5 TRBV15 CATSRVQGQETQYF TGTGCCACCAGCAGAGTACAGGGACAAGAGACCCAGTACTTC
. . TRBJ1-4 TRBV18 CASSPGTPTTNEKLFF TGTGCCAGCTCACCAGGGACACCAACAACTAATGAAAAACTGTTTTTT
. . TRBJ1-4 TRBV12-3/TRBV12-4 CASTPNRAEKLFF TGTGCCAGCACCCCTAACAGGGCCGAAAAACTGTTTTTT
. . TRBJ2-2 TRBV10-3 CAISLSGVSSGELFF TGTGCCATCAGTCTCTCAGGGGTGTCGAGCGGGGAGCTGTTTTTT
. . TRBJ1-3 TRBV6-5 CASSSDTFSGNTIYF TGTGCCAGCAGTTCCGACACGTTTTCTGGAAACACCATATATTTT
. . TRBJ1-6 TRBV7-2 CASSLGIGRAGVNSPLHF TGTGCCAGCAGCTTAGGAATAGGAAGGGCAGGGGTTAATTCACCCCTCCACTTT
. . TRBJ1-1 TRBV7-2 CASSLLPGATEAFF TGTGCCAGCAGCTTACTCCCTGGGGCAACGGAAGCTTTCTTT
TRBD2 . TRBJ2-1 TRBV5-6 CASSLTSGGAGSYNEQFF TGTGCCAGCAGCTTGACTAGCGGGGGGGCCGGCTCCTACAATGAGCAGTTCTTC
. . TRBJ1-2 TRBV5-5 CASSPSVGQNYGYTF TGTGCCAGCAGCCCGAGCGTGGGGCAGAACTATGGCTACACCTTC
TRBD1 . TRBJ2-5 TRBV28 CASYRTGQETQYF TGTGCCAGCTATCGGACAGGGCAAGAGACCCAGTACTTC
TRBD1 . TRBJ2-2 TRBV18 CASSPPTGGIVNTGELFF TGTGCCAGCTCACCACCAACAGGGGGCATCGTCAACACCGGGGAGCTGTTTTTT
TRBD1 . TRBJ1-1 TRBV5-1 CASSLEGASSAEAFF TGCGCCAGCAGCTTGGAGGGGGCTTCTTCGGCTGAAGCTTTCTTT
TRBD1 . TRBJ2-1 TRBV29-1 CSIKAGTGDNEQFF TGCAGTATAAAAGCCGGGACAGGGGACAATGAGCAGTTCTTC
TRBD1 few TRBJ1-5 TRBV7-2 CASSGHRGGGNQPQHF TGTGCCAGCAGCGGACACAGGGGAGGAGGCAATCAGCCCCAGCATTTT